There are a few counts of the clone carrying this TCR beta chain. Antigen specificity is unknown. Germline and junction disagree at one end, which may indicate a read error. Libraries were prepared by immunoSEQ multiplex PCR; TCRdb keeps only in-frame clonotypes and omits some of them. The data show under 130,000 clones, roughly 91% seen once. This record belongs to a study of T cell responses to AZD1222 COVID-19 vaccine. Overall study: Some second doses came at about 4 weeks and others at about 12 weeks; these were pooled.

Study-wide results and caveats: Baseline testing showed seropositivity in only a handful of AZD1222 recipients.

The sequencing here drew on peripheral blood, taken on day 0 of AZD1222 vaccination. The TCR comes from an adult in good health.

The CDR3 DNA reads TGTGCCAGCAGCCCCCTGGGGGGGACTAGCGGGACCTTC. Translating it yields CASSPLGGTSGTF. The J gene is TRBJ2-7, the V gene TRBV2; 13 bases align to TRBD2. CDR3 length: 13 amino acids. CDR1 SNHLY and CDR2 FYNNEI come from the germline V gene.